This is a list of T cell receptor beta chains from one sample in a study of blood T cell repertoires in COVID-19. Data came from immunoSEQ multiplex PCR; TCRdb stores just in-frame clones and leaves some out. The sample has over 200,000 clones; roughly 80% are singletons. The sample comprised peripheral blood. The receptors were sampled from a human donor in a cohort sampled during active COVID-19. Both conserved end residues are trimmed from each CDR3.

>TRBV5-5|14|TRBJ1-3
ASSFTGTGGGNTIY
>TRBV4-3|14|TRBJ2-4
ASSQDLTSGSDIQY
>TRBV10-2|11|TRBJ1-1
ASSLAVGTEAF
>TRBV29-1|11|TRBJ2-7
SARDSLSYEQY
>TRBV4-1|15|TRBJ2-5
ASSQASGSSPQETQY
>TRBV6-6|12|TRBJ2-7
ASRLAGTTYEQY
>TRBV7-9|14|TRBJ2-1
ASSSPGLQGGDEQF
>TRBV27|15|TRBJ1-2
ASSSLVYGHSVFGYT
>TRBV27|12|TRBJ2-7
ASSLSAPAEGQY
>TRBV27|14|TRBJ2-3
ASGSHRDRGADTQY
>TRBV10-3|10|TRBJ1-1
AISDRGLEAF
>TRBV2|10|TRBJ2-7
ASSGTRFQQY
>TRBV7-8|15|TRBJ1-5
ASSLGVRDRLNQPQH
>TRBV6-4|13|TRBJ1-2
ASSEVFDRSYGYT
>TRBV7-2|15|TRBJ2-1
ASSFQAGLAIYNEQF
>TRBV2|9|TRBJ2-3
ASRGARTQY
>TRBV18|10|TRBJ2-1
ASSPFRDGQF
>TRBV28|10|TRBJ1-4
ASSFEGRKLF
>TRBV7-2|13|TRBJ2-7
ASSLGSGRRNEQY
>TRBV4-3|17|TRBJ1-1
ASSQGFTGGRFGNTEAF
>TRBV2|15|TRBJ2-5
ASTQGSSGSDEETQY
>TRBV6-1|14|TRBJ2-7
ASSEGGTRELYEQY
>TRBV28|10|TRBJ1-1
ASSLVRVEAF
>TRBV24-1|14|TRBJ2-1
ATSQPGLAGGNEQF
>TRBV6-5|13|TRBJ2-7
ASTHNDRGLYEQY
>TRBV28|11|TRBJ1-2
ASSSGTAYGYT
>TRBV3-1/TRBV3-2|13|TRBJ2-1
ASSQGLGSYNEQF
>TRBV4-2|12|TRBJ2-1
ASSQDTLYNEQF
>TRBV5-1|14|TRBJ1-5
ASSLPTGEVDQPQH